These 7 T cell receptor beta chains were all obtained from the same sample, sequenced in a study of T cell repertoires in cytomegalovirus infection. The antigens of these receptors remain unknown. TCRdb fed the reads into MiXCR, producing one record per CDR3 protein. The sample has 300,000 to 400,000 distinct CDR3 sequences; around 29% are singletons. The sample was cultured PBMCs, taken from culture after CMV antigen stimulation. These receptors came from a human donor in good health (CMV status not recorded). Some clones in this sample may be carry-over from other donors' samples.

This clonotype was detected only a few times. The chain couples TRBV4-1 to TRBJ1-1, with D unclear. Germline lookup yields CDR1 MGHRA and CDR2 YSYEKL. Trimming left V 0 bases short and J 1 base short, with 9 bases between. The length of the CDR3 is 15 residues. CDR3: CASSQDGRRNTEAFF. The CDR3 DNA reads as TGCGCCAGCAGCCAAGATGGGAGGCGGAACACTGAAGCTTTCTTT.

The V and J genes are TRBV27 and TRBJ1-6; D unresolved. Germline CDR1 reads MNHEY; CDR2 reads SMNVEV (reference sequence). The CDR3 consists of 13 residues. The V end lost 4 bases, the J end lost 10 bases, and 11 bases lay between the germline ends. For the CDR3, the DNA is TGTGCCAGCAGTTGGGAGGGAAAGTCACCCCTCCACTTT. It encodes CASSWEGKSPLHF.

This clonotype was counted a few times. This chain joins TRBV29-1 and TRBJ2-1; no reliable D call. V dropped 7 bases and J dropped 7 bases, with 17 bases sitting between them. The CDR3 runs to 13 residues. CDR1 is SQVTM, CDR2 ANQGSEA, per germline. CDR3 protein: CSGTFRTRNEQFF. The CDR3, as DNA: TGCAGCGGAACCTTCAGGACCCGTAATGAGCAGTTCTTC.

This clonotype was seen repeatedly, ten times or more. The rearrangement uses TRBV12-3 or TRBV12-4 and TRBJ2-3; maybe TRBD2 (5 bases). The ends were cut back, 0 bases at V and 4 bases at J, with 5 bases in the middle. CDR3 size: 13 residues. The CDR3 DNA reads TGTGCCAGCAGTTTAGCGGGAGCAGATACGCAGTATTTT. Residues: CASSLAGADTQYF.

This clonotype has just a few counts. The gene calls are TRBV7-6 and TRBJ2-7; weak D call: TRBD2 (6 bases). The CDR3 sequence is 17 residues long. Trimming cost V 4 bases and J 0 bases, with 19 bases left between them. Germline CDR1 SGHVS, CDR2 FNYEAQ. The DNA for the CDR3 is TGTGCCAGCAGCTCCCCGGGACTGACGATGAGCTCCTACGAGCAGTACTTC. Protein sequence: CASSSPGLTMSSYEQYF.

There are many counts of this clonotype. The genes are TRBV7-8 and TRBJ1-5; 8 bases line up with TRBD1. Germline V CDR1 and CDR2: SGHVS, FQNEAQ. Trimming took 5 bases from V and 2 from J; bases not matched to a gene: 11. CDR3 size: 17 residues. CDR3 sequence reads: CASSLGRQGARNQPQHF. The CDR3 DNA follows: TGTGCCAGCAGCCTGGGGAGGCAGGGGGCGCGCAATCAGCCCCAGCATTTT.

The V call is TRBV20-1, the J call TRBJ2-3; D is uncertain. Trimming shortened V by 0 bases and J by 2 bases, and 6 bases separated the two germline ends. Germline assignment: CDR1 DFQATT and CDR2 SNEGSKA (reference sequence). The CDR3 covers 13 residues. CDR3 in DNA: TGCAGTGCTAGAGATGAAACCACAGATACGCAGTATTTT. This gives the protein CSARDETTDTQYF.